Listed below are T cell receptor beta chains from one sample, sequenced in a study of shared clonotypes between healthy human individuals. Assay: immunoSEQ multiplex PCR; the TCRdb copy retains only in-frame clones and omits some. The table has about 490,000 clones, over 60% seen once. The sequencing sample was made of PBMCs. These receptors were collected from a woman between 40 and 55 years old in good health. Some clones in this sample may be carry-over from other donors' samples. CDR3s include the opening cysteine and the closing phenylalanine or tryptophan. Fields, in order: clone size, J gene, D gene, V gene, CDR3 length, CDR3 protein, CDR3 DNA. A D gene is named only where the DNA matches it firmly. Clone size is given for some rows only: seen once, a few or many times, or a class if the clone is expanded.

>NA|TRBJ2-3|NA|TRBV5-1|16
CASSIPQGGNSDTQYF
TGCGCCAGCAGCATACCACAGGGAGGAAATTCAGATACGCAGTATTTT
>few|TRBJ2-1|NA|TRBV7-2|16
CASSFSVGHFDNEQFF
TGTGCCAGCAGCTTCTCCGTCGGACACTTTGACAATGAGCAGTTCTTC
>NA|TRBJ2-2|TRBD2|TRBV7-8|15
CASSSRTSYAGELFF
TGTGCCAGCAGCTCCCGGACTAGTTACGCCGGGGAGCTGTTTTTT
>NA|TRBJ2-7|NA|TRBV7-2|13
CASSLVGIYEQYF
TGTGCCAGCAGCTTAGTAGGGATCTACGAGCAGTACTTC
>NA|TRBJ2-2|NA|TRBV9|17
CASSPLGLAENTGELFF
TGTGCCAGCAGCCCCCTCGGGCTAGCCGAGAACACCGGGGAGCTGTTTTTT
>NA|TRBJ2-7|TRBD1|TRBV25-1|15
CASSGPWDRPQGQYF
TGTGCCAGCAGTGGCCCCTGGGACAGGCCCCAGGGGCAGTACTTC
>once|TRBJ1-2|NA|TRBV23-1|13
CAIRGRGAGGYTF
TGCGCCATCAGAGGGAGGGGCGCCGGCGGCTACACCTTC
>NA|TRBJ1-2|NA|TRBV29-1|13
CSVLLRVGYGYTF
TGCAGCGTTTTACTCAGGGTTGGCTATGGCTACACCTTC
>NA|TRBJ2-7|TRBD1|TRBV7-3|16
CASSWKLDRTIFEQYF
TGTGCCAGCAGTTGGAAATTGGACAGGACAATCTTCGAGCAGTACTTC
>once|TRBJ1-5|NA|TRBV28|16
CASSLSVGGINQPQHF
TGTGCCAGCAGTTTATCAGTGGGAGGGATTAATCAGCCCCAGCATTTT
>NA|TRBJ2-3|TRBD2|TRBV7-8|16
CASSLRPSGRSDTQYF
TGTGCCAGCAGCTTACGGCCTAGCGGGAGGTCAGATACGCAGTATTTT
>NA|TRBJ1-3|NA|TRBV6-5|13
CASRGISGNTIYF
TGTGCCAGCAGAGGGATCTCTGGAAACACCATATATTTT
>once|TRBJ1-1|TRBD1|TRBV18|15
CASSQLDRGNTEAFF
TGTGCCAGCTCACAATTGGACAGGGGGAACACTGAAGCTTTCTTT
>NA|TRBJ2-7|NA|TRBV6-6|14
CASSRTSISYEQYF
TGTGCCAGCAGCAGGACATCAATCTCCTACGAGCAGTACTTC
>NA|TRBJ1-4|NA|TRBV4-3|13
CASSQESREKLFF
TGCGCCAGCAGCCAAGAAAGTCGTGAAAAACTGTTTTTT
>NA|TRBJ2-7|NA|TRBV28|14
CASRPERGTYEQYF
TGTGCCAGCAGGCCCGAGAGGGGCACCTACGAGCAGTACTTC
>NA|TRBJ2-2|NA|TRBV9|15
CASSVVGQFTGELFF
TGTGCCAGCAGCGTAGTGGGGCAGTTCACCGGGGAGCTGTTTTTT
>once|TRBJ2-2|NA|TRBV7-7|14
CASSLDQGNGELFF
TGTGCCAGCAGCTTAGACCAGGGAAACGGGGAGCTGTTTTTT
>few|TRBJ2-2|TRBD2|TRBV9|17
CASSEELAGGGTGELFF
TGTGCCAGCAGCGAGGAGCTAGCGGGAGGAGGCACCGGGGAGCTGTTTTTT
>NA|TRBJ2-2|TRBD2|TRBV28|17
CASSYPREGYNTGELFF
TGTGCCAGCAGTTATCCCCGGGAGGGGTACAACACCGGGGAGCTGTTTTTT
>NA|TRBJ2-7|NA|TRBV9|14
CASSVREINYEQYF
TGTGCCAGCAGCGTCCGGGAGATCAACTACGAGCAGTACTTC
>NA|TRBJ1-5|NA|TRBV6-5|14
CASRDTSSNQPQHF
TGTGCCAGCCGGGACACCAGTAGCAATCAGCCCCAGCATTTT
>NA|TRBJ1-5|TRBD1|TRBV30|13
CAWADRYNQPQHF
TGTGCCTGGGCGGACAGGTACAATCAGCCCCAGCATTTT
>NA|TRBJ2-1|NA|TRBV7-3|15
CASSLAAQNYNEQFF
TGTGCCAGCAGCTTAGCTGCGCAGAACTACAATGAGCAGTTCTTC
>NA|TRBJ2-7|TRBD2|TRBV18|14
CASSPRLARYEQYF
TGTGCCAGCTCACCAAGACTAGCGCGCTACGAGCAGTACTTC
>NA|TRBJ2-1|NA|TRBV5-4|15
CASSLVQDAYNEQFF
TGTGCCAGCAGCTTGGTACAGGACGCCTACAATGAGCAGTTCTTC
>NA|TRBJ2-2|NA|TRBV5-5|15
CASSATGSNTGELFF
TGTGCCAGCAGCGCCACCGGGTCTAACACCGGGGAGCTGTTTTTT
>NA|TRBJ2-7|NA|TRBV29-1|11
CSVEGQYEQYF
TGCAGCGTTGAAGGACAGTACGAGCAGTACTTC
>NA|TRBJ1-2|NA|TRBV7-5|14
CASSRTGEGFGYTF
TGTGCCAGCAGCCGAACAGGGGAAGGATTTGGCTACACCTTC
>NA|TRBJ1-2|TRBD1|TRBV10-3|13
CATNPGQGSGYTF
TGTGCCACCAACCCGGGACAGGGAAGCGGCTACACCTTC
>NA|TRBJ2-5|TRBD1|TRBV20-1|11
CSVYRGETQYF
TGCAGTGTCTACAGGGGAGAGACCCAGTACTTC
>many|TRBJ2-2|NA|TRBV28|13
CASRTGNTGELFF
TGTGCCAGCAGGACAGGGAACACCGGGGAGCTGTTTTTT
>NA|TRBJ2-7|TRBD1|TRBV2|15
CASSEETGYAYEQYF
TGTGCCAGCAGTGAAGAGACAGGGTATGCCTACGAGCAGTACTTC
>NA|TRBJ2-3|TRBD2|TRBV5-4|15
CASSLGLADTDTQYF
TGTGCCAGCAGCTTGGGTCTAGCGGACACAGATACGCAGTATTTT
>NA|TRBJ1-3|NA|TRBV18|16
CASSRAGGSSGNTIYF
TGTGCCAGCTCACGGGCAGGAGGTAGCTCTGGAAACACCATATATTTT
>once|TRBJ2-7|TRBD1|TRBV5-4|15
CASSLGRDRVYEQYF
TGTGCCAGCAGCTTGGGGAGGGACAGGGTCTACGAGCAGTACTTC
>once|TRBJ2-7|NA|TRBV6-1|15
CASSGTGTLAYEQYF
TGTGCCAGCAGTGGAACCGGGACTCTGGCATACGAGCAGTACTTC
>NA|TRBJ1-4|NA|TRBV27|16
CASSLSLLATNEKLFF
TGTGCCAGCAGTTTATCGCTGCTTGCAACTAATGAAAAACTGTTTTTT
>once|TRBJ2-1|NA|TRBV7-6|11
CASSRPNEQFF
TGTGCCAGCAGCCGCCCGAATGAGCAGTTCTTC
>NA|TRBJ1-5|NA|TRBV28|17
CASSLSLGTVSNQPQHF
TGTGCCAGCAGTTTATCCCTGGGGACGGTGAGCAATCAGCCCCAGCATTTT
>many|TRBJ1-5|TRBD1|TRBV30|16
CAWGRRGRYGNQPQHF
TGTGCCTGGGGCCGCAGGGGGAGGTATGGCAATCAGCCCCAGCATTTT
>NA|TRBJ2-7|TRBD1|TRBV5-1|17
CASSLGPSDRGTYEQYF
TGCGCCAGCAGCTTGGGACCAAGCGACAGGGGGACCTACGAGCAGTACTTC